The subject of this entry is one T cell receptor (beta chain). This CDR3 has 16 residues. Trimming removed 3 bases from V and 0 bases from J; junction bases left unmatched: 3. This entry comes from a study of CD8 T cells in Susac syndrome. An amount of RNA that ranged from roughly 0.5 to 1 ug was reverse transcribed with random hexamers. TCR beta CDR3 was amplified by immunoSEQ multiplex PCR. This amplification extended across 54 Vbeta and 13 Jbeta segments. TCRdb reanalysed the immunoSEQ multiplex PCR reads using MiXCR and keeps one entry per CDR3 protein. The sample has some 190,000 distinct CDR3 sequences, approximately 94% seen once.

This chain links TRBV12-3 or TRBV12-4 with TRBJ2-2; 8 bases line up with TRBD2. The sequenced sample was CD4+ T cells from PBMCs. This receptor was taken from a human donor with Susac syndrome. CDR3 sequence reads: CASSFAGGANTGELFF. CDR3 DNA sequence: TGTGCCAGCAGTTTCGCCGGGGGGGCGAACACCGGGGAGCTGTTTTTT.